The 16 T cell receptor beta chains below come from one sample, sequenced in a study of T cell repertoires in cytomegalovirus infection. TCRdb itself ran the reads through MiXCR, one entry per CDR3 protein. Of a few hundred thousand distinct CDR3 sequences detected, 15% to 20% appear once; the ten largest clones hold less than 9.5%. Sequencing was done on a sample of PBMCs. Receptor source: a human donor in good health (CMV status not recorded). Some clones in this sample may be carry-over from other donors' samples.

This clonotype has a handful of counts. The chain recombines TRBV20-1 with TRBJ1-2; possible D gene TRBD1, 5 bases. CDR1 is DFQATT and CDR2 is SNEGSKA in the germline V gene (reference sequence). Trimming shortened V by 5 bases and J by 2 bases, and 24 bases separated the two germline ends. This CDR3 is 17 amino acids long. The CDR3 reads CSAGGILRGRANYGYTF. In DNA, the CDR3 is TGCAGTGCTGGGGGAATTTTAAGAGGCAGGGCCAACTATGGCTACACCTTC.

This clonotype was seen more than once but under ten times. The chain recombines TRBV20-1 with TRBJ2-3; D gene uncertain. In germline, CDR1 is DFQATT, CDR2 SNEGSKA (reference sequence). The CDR3 has 15 residues. With 3 bases removed from V and 2 bases from J, the gap between germline ends came to 15 bases. CDR3 sequence: CSARMLRMHTDTQYF. DNA for the CDR3: TGCAGTGCTAGGATGCTCAGGATGCACACAGATACGCAGTATTTT.

This clonotype occurred a few times. The chain combines TRBV2 with TRBJ1-2; D is unresolved. Per the germline V gene, CDR1 is SNHLY and CDR2 is FYNNEI. This CDR3 is 13 amino acids long. V shed 10 bases and J shed 2 bases, with 14 bases lying between them. CDR3 bases: TGTGCCATCCCATCGGAGGGAAACTATGGCTACACCTTC. Protein: CAIPSEGNYGYTF.

This clonotype was seen at least ten times. The V call is TRBV7-2, the J call TRBJ1-2; TRBD1 might be the D (6 bases). The germline V gene encodes CDR1 SGHTA and CDR2 FQGNSA. V lost 5 bases and J 3 bases, leaving 10 bases between the germline ends. The CDR3 loop spans 13 amino acids. CDR3 in DNA: TGTGCCAGCAGCGAACAGGGACACTATGGCTACACCTTC. Its protein is CASSEQGHYGYTF.

A few counts support this clonotype. This rearrangement joins TRBV29-1 to TRBJ1-5, with no clear D. Germline CDR1 and CDR2: SQVTM and ANQGSEA. This CDR3 has 15 amino acids. V was clipped by 4 bases and J by 4 bases, with 17 bases between them. In DNA, the CDR3 is TGCAGCGTTGGGCGTGGGGATATAAGGAATCAGCCCCAGCATTTT. Amino acid sequence: CSVGRGDIRNQPQHF.

The chain employs TRBV4-1 and TRBJ2-2; perhaps TRBD2 as D (5 bases). V shed 0 bases and J shed 5 bases, with 10 bases lying between them. Germline V gene sequence: CDR1 MGHRA, CDR2 YSYEKL. This CDR3 spans 15 amino acids. DNA of the CDR3: TGCGCCAGCAGCCAAGAACCCCCGGGGACCGGGGAGCTGTTTTTT. It yields the protein CASSQEPPGTGELFF.

The gene calls are TRBV20-1 and TRBJ1-5; D call uncertain. CDR1 and CDR2 from the germline V gene are DFQATT and SNEGSKA (reference sequence). The CDR3 spans 9 residues. CDR3 sequence: CSRMEPQHF. CDR3 nucleotides: TGCAGCCGCATGGAGCCCCAGCATTTT.

A remark on this clonotype: One end of the junction varies from germline; a read error may be responsible. The chain combines TRBV12-3 or TRBV12-4 with TRBJ1-5, with TRBD1 matching over 11 bases. The CDR3 has 14 residues. CDR3 protein: CTSSGQGAGQPQHF. DNA for the CDR3: TGTACCAGCAGTGGACAGGGGGCTGGGCAGCCCCAGCATTTT.

This clonotype was detected only a few times. The chain combines TRBV30 with TRBJ2-6; D is ambiguous. Germline values: CDR1 GTSNPN, CDR2 SVGIG (reference sequence). Deletions cut 0 bases from V and 2 bases from J, with 5 bases between. The CDR3 extends over 14 amino acids. CDR3 loop: CAWSVKPGANVLTF. The CDR3 coding sequence is TGTGCCTGGAGTGTAAAGCCTGGGGCCAACGTCCTGACTTTC.

This clonotype was observed at least ten times. CDR3 sequence reads: CASKPGQGRTGELFF. In nucleotides, the CDR3 is TGTGCCAGTAAACCGGGACAGGGGAGGACCGGGGAGCTGTTTTTT. V usage is TRBV19 and J usage is TRBJ2-2; 10 bases agree with TRBD1. Trimming cost V 7 bases and J 5 bases; bases outside gene matches: 7. Germline loops: CDR1 LNHDA, CDR2 SQIVND (reference sequence). There are 15 residues in the CDR3. Variable domain in full (rest from reference TRBV19 and TRBJ2-2): DGGITQSPKYLFRKEGQNVTLSCEQNLNHDAMYWYRQDPGQGLRLIYYSQIVNDFQKGDIAEGYSVSREKKESFPLTVTSAQKNPTAFYLCASKPGQGRTGELFFGEGSRLTVL.

This clonotype was seen repeatedly, ten times or more. V is TRBV7-2 and J is TRBJ2-5; D may match TRBD1 or TRBD2 (5 bases each). The V and J ends lost 4 bases and 1 base respectively, with 10 bases between them. Per the germline V gene, CDR1 is SGHTA and CDR2 is FQGNSA. The CDR3 is 14 residues long. This CDR3 is CASSYGTSQETQYF. CDR3 bases: TGTGCCAGCAGCTACGGGACCAGCCAAGAGACCCAGTACTTC.

This clonotype showed up many times. The rearrangement links TRBV7-2 to TRBJ1-2; tentatively, D is TRBD1 (5 bases). With 0 bases removed from V and 3 bases from J, the gap between germline ends came to 8 bases. Germline V gene sequence: CDR1 SGHTA, CDR2 FQGNSA. The CDR3 runs 14 residues. This CDR3 reads CASSLAGVDYGYTF. The CDR3 DNA reads as TGTGCCAGCAGCTTAGCAGGGGTCGACTATGGCTACACCTTC.

This clonotype turned up a few times. This chain uses TRBV6-1 with TRBJ1-1, with D possibly matching TRBD1 (6 bases). This CDR3 is built from 14 residues. CDR1 is MNHNS, CDR2 SASEGT, per germline. V dropped 4 bases and J dropped 3 bases, with 12 bases sitting between them. CDR3 region: CASSARGLDTEAFF. DNA for the CDR3: TGTGCCAGCAGTGCTAGGGGGTTGGACACTGAAGCTTTCTTT.

This clonotype was seen repeatedly, ten times or more. The V call is TRBV7-8, the J call TRBJ2-1, with TRBD1 identical over 8 bases. V lost 7 bases and J lost 9; bases outside the gene matches: 11. The CDR3 is 14 residues long. The germline V gene encodes CDR1 SGHVS and CDR2 FQNEAQ. CDR3 sequence: CASKRQGYDGEQFF. The CDR3 DNA sequence: TGTGCCAGCAAAAGACAGGGGTACGATGGTGAGCAGTTCTTC.

The table lists this clonotype with many counts. J is TRBJ1-2 and V is TRBV12-3 or TRBV12-4, with a possible D match to TRBD1 (6 bases). The CDR3 loop spans 18 amino acids. V lost 1 base and J 8 bases, leaving 26 bases between the germline ends. The CDR3 bases are TGTGCCAGCAGTTTAGATGGGGGCGGGGCAAGCCCCTTGGTCGGCTACACCTTC. Translation gives CASSLDGGGASPLVGYTF.

Many counts were recorded for this clonotype. The chain combines TRBV6-1 with TRBJ2-5; 8 bases align to TRBD1. The CDR3 spans 16 residues. The germline V gene encodes CDR1 MNHNS and CDR2 SASEGT. V shed 5 bases and J 7 bases; nucleotides not matched to a gene: 15. Here the CDR3 DNA reads TGTGCCAGCAGTCGGGCAGGGGGCGGGAAAAGTGGGACCCAGTACTTC. This sequence encodes CASSRAGGGKSGTQYF.